This T cell receptor beta chain comes out of a study of T-cell reconstitution after alpha-beta-depleted transplantation in children. Study-wide findings and caveats: T cells produced anew were the main source of T-cell counts and diversity one year after transplant. At around two months after transplant, the alpha-beta T cells were reportedly derived from several hundred expanded clones that came from non-depleted graft cells.

This clonotype occurred a few times. Its antigen remains unknown. This CDR3 comprises 17 residues. CDR1 MDHEN and CDR2 SYDVKM come from the germline V gene. V was pared by 5 bases and J by 1 base, with 13 bases of the junction left unmatched. TCRbeta library preparation incorporated unique molecular identifiers. Each CDR3 protein is one row after TCRdb ran MiXCR on the PCR reads. Of about 340,000 distinct CDR3 sequences in the sample, 16% were seen once. The V gene is TRBV28, the J gene TRBJ2-7; 8 bases line up with TRBD2. The source was PBMCs, mostly from graft donor cells, collected 360 days after TCRalphabeta/CD19-depleted stem cell transplant. The source of this sequence is a male patient aged 2 to 10 who had a stem cell transplant for acute lymphoblastic leukemia, so the T cells may come from the graft donor. CDR3 in amino acids: CASSPIEREITSYEQYF. CDR3 bases: TGTGCCAGCAGTCCGATAGAGCGGGAGATTACTTCCTACGAGCAGTACTTC.